This TCR beta chain comes out of a study of naive and memory T cell subsets. For blood and skin samples, reverse transcription used TCR alpha and beta constant primers. TCRdb analysed the 5' RACE reads with MiXCR anew, one entry per CDR3 protein. The sample includes more than 25,000 distinct CDR3 sequences, approximately 22% of them seen just once. RNA was extracted from 2 to 3 ml of whole blood of healthy adults. Germline values: CDR1 SQVTM, CDR2 ANQGSEA. After removal of 2 bases from V and 0 bases from J, the junction contained 6 bases not matched to a gene. This CDR3 is built from 15 residues. The chain combines TRBV29-1 with TRBJ2-7; 8 bases align to TRBD2. The origin of this receptor is a female donor in good health. Here the CDR3 reads CSVEQSSGYSYEQYF. For the CDR3, the DNA is TGCAGCGTTGAACAATCTAGCGGGTACTCCTACGAGCAGTACTTC.